What follows are 11 T cell receptor beta chains derived from one specimen sequenced in a study of T cell responses to AZD1222 COVID-19 vaccine. Method: immunoSEQ multiplex PCR; TCRdb's copy keeps in-frame clones and lacks some. The table records around 130,000 clones, about 94% of them present only once. The specimen comprised peripheral blood, sampled on day 0 of AZD1222 vaccination. These receptors were collected from an adult in good health.

The chain couples TRBV28 to TRBJ2-1, with D possibly matching TRBD1 (6 bases). V was pared by 6 bases and J by 0 bases, with 15 bases between. This CDR3 is 16 amino acids long. CDR1 is MDHEN, CDR2 SYDVKM, per germline. Here the CDR3 DNA reads TGTGCCAGCAGAGCCTGGACAGCGAGCTCCTACAATGAGCAGTTCTTC. Protein sequence: CASRAWTASSYNEQFF.

DNA for the CDR3: TGTGCCAGCAGTTATAGGGATATGAACACTGAAGCTTTCTTT. Protein: CASSYRDMNTEAFF. The rearrangement uses TRBV2 and TRBJ1-1; D remains unclear. V lost 5 bases to trimming and J lost 0 bases, with 10 bases between them. The CDR3 is 14 amino acids. In germline, CDR1 is SNHLY, CDR2 FYNNEI.

The rearrangement links TRBV6-4 to TRBJ2-3; D is ambiguous. The germline gives CDR1 MRHNA, CDR2 SNTAGT. Between the trimmed V and J ends, which lost 0 bases and 2 bases, there was a span of 9 bases. This CDR3 is 15 amino acids long. The CDR3 protein is CASSDSGRLTDTQYF. In DNA, the CDR3 is TGTGCCAGCAGTGACTCTGGGCGGCTCACAGATACGCAGTATTTT.

This rearrangement joins TRBV23-1 to TRBJ2-2; D remains ambiguous. TRBV23-1 is classed as an ORF, of uncertain function. Trimming pared 2 bases from V and 6 bases from J, leaving 7 bases between. There are 13 residues in the CDR3. The CDR3 DNA is TGCGCCAGCAGTCAAAGGTGGGCCGGGGAGCTGTTTTTT. Residues: CASSQRWAGELFF.

To note about this clone: At the DNA level, this CDR3 is encoded by other sequences in the same sample as well. The V gene is TRBV30, the J gene TRBJ1-3; unclear D gene. The CDR3 covers 12 residues. Germline V CDR1 and CDR2: GTSNPN, SVGIG (reference sequence). The V and J ends lost 0 bases and 3 bases respectively, with 3 bases between them. Here the CDR3 reads CAWSVGGNTIYF. For the CDR3, the DNA is TGTGCCTGGAGTGTGGGTGGAAACACCATATATTTT.

The chain carries TRBV5-1 and TRBJ2-3; no clear D. Per the germline V gene, CDR1 is SGHRS and CDR2 is YFSETQ. This CDR3 spans 16 amino acids. The V end was cut by 4 bases, the J end by 3 bases, with 18 bases between. In DNA, the CDR3 is TGCGCCAGCAGCCTCCCGCTATCGCCGACGACAGATACGCAGTATTTT. This sequence encodes CASSLPLSPTTDTQYF.

The rearrangement uses TRBV28 and TRBJ1-2; no firm D call. Trimming left V 3 bases short and J 2 bases short, with 7 bases between. The CDR3 sequence is 13 residues long. In germline, CDR1 is MDHEN, CDR2 SYDVKM. CDR3 residues: CASSFAQNYGYTF. In DNA, the CDR3 is TGTGCCAGCAGTTTTGCTCAGAACTATGGCTACACCTTC.

The chain employs TRBV7-9 and TRBJ2-7, with D perhaps assigned TRBD1 or TRBD2 (6 bases each). The CDR3 extends over 17 amino acids. With 4 bases removed from V and 3 bases from J, the gap between germline ends came to 22 bases. Germline values: CDR1 SEHNR, CDR2 FQNEAQ (reference sequence). CDR3 loop: CASSSTAGDSKYYEQYF. The CDR3 region has the DNA TGTGCCAGCAGCTCAACCGCAGGGGACTCCAAATACTACGAGCAGTACTTC.

The rearrangement joins TRBV7-9 to TRBJ2-1, with 13 bases fitting TRBD2. This CDR3 comprises 16 residues. Germline trimming cut 4 bases from V and 6 bases from J; bases unmatched to any gene: 6. Germline assignment: CDR1 SEHNR and CDR2 FQNEAQ (reference sequence). CDR3 in amino acids: CASSSRLAGGLNEQFF. DNA of the CDR3: TGTGCCAGCAGCTCTCGACTAGCGGGAGGTCTCAATGAGCAGTTCTTC. The full variable domain, rest sourced from reference TRBV7-9 and TRBJ2-1, is DTGVSQNPRHKITKRGQNVTFRCDPISEHNRLYWYRQTLGQGPEFLTYFQNEAQLEKSRLLSDRFSAERPKGSFSTLEIQRTEQGDSAMYLCASSSRLAGGLNEQFFGPGTRLTVL.

The chain recombines TRBV6-1 with TRBJ1-1, with a tentative D call TRBD1 (5 bases). V was pared by 3 bases and J by 4 bases, with 9 bases between. The CDR3 spans 13 residues. Germline CDR1 is MNHNS and CDR2 is SASEGT. The CDR3 DNA follows: TGTGCCAGCAGTGACAGGGATGGCACTGAAGCTTTCTTT. As protein: CASSDRDGTEAFF.

The chain is built from TRBV18 and TRBJ2-7; tentative D call: TRBD1 (5 bases). CDR1 and CDR2 from the germline V gene are KGHSH and LQKENI. Trimming left V 1 base short and J 5 bases short, with 9 bases between. This CDR3 region has 13 residues. CDR3 sequence (DNA): TGTGCCAGCTCACCACTCTCAGGGAACGAGCAGTACTTC. Its translation: CASSPLSGNEQYF.